The entry that follows covers one T cell receptor beta chain sequence. What it recognizes is unknown. These data originate in a study of shared clonotypes between healthy human individuals. Study-level findings and limits: When compared with the clonotypes that were shared by all four sorted-subset donors, the non-shared clonotypes turned out to have lower generation probabilities. The low donor count limited represented genetic and exposure-history diversity.

CD4+ cells were split into CD45RA+ naive and CD45RA-negative memory subsets. The length of the CDR3 is 13 residues. CDR1 and CDR2 from the germline V gene are MGHDK and SYGVNS. V was clipped by 2 bases and J by 2 bases, with 6 bases between them. At a deep level, the assay was run. Measured with immunoSEQ multiplex PCR; TCRdb has only the in-frame clones, and not every one. The sample lists 190,000 or so clones, about 93% occurring once. This sequence originates from a woman in her twenties or thirties in good health. This rearrangement joins TRBV25-1 to TRBJ2-5; unclear D gene. The sample was naive CD4+ T cells sorted from blood. The subset here: CD45RA+ positively selected. CDR3 residues: CASSEPTQETQYF. CDR3 DNA sequence: TGTGCCAGCAGTGAACCCACTCAAGAGACCCAGTACTTC.